The source of this T cell receptor beta chain is a study of blood T cells in healthy people across ages. Study-wide points: Observed TCR beta diversity per million T cells went down as age went up. This fall followed a roughly linear course with age.

A minimum of 5 micrograms of total RNA was extracted per sample. Germline CDR1 SQVTM, CDR2 ANQGSEA. The CDR3 has 11 amino acids. The authors ran a second PCR of 7 to 11 cycles using a sample-barcoded 5' primer and a J-beta primer mix. TCRdb fed the 5' RACE reads into MiXCR, producing one record per CDR3 protein. This sample yields 800,000 to 950,000 distinct CDR3 sequences, of which around 48% are seen a single time; 13% belongs to the top ten. This clonotype has a count of ten or more. Antigen: not known. The receptor was isolated from a man aged 25-45 years in good health. The V call is TRBV29-1, the J call TRBJ2-4, with 9 bases fitting TRBD1. The assigned J gene may be wrong: the sequence end matches TRBJ2-7 better. Sequenced: blood. The CDR3 nucleotides read TGCAGCGTTGGGACAGGGGACGAGCAGTACTTC. It specifies CSVGTGDEQYF.